This T cell receptor (beta chain) was sequenced during a study of metastatic and nonmetastatic thyroid tumors. Nobody among the patients had been given any treatment before thyroid surgery. The length of the CDR3 is 15 residues. Germline V gives CDR1 MNHNY, CDR2 SVGAGI (reference sequence). V dropped 2 bases and J dropped 2 bases, with 12 bases sitting between them. TCRdb re-called clones from the PCR reads using MiXCR. The table lists roughly 83,000 clones, about 15% of them singletons. This clone was observed at least ten times. The gene calls are TRBV6-6 and TRBJ1-2; a weak D match, TRBD1 (5 bases). The sequence was obtained from a female donor with papillary thyroid cancer or a benign thyroid nodule (not recorded which). Some clones in this sample may be carry-over from other donors' samples. Sequenced: blood. The CDR3: CASSYDSGQNYGYTF. CDR3 bases: TGTGCCAGCAGTTACGACTCGGGGCAGAACTATGGCTACACCTTC.